The present T cell receptor beta chain was sequenced within a study of T cells in Graves' hyperthyroidism and ophthalmopathy. Regions amplified from RNA transcripts were the TCR beta CDR3 regions. The HTBI set primed first-round TCR CDR3 RT-PCR. Via MiXCR, TCRdb re-called the multiplex PCR reads, giving one row per CDR3 protein. In the table there are about 540,000 distinct CDR3 sequences, roughly 50% of which are singletons. Study results and caveats: A model of 13 V-J features distinguished ophthalmopathy from stable hyperthyroidism. Blood shared most expanded thyroid clonotypes above 0.001.

The hyperthyroidism patients had all been newly diagnosed, and their disease duration was under 2 months. Their ages ranged from 18 to 65 years. The V gene lost 5 bases and the J gene lost 4 bases, with 9 bases spanning the gap. CDR1 and CDR2 from the germline V gene are LNHDA and SQIVND (reference sequence). The CDR3 consists of 13 residues. This clonotype was observed many times. The antigen remains unidentified. This clonotype was obtained from a woman under 30 with Graves' hyperthyroidism. Sequencing was carried out using peripheral blood or thyroid tissue (not recorded which). This chain joins TRBV19 and TRBJ1-5, with TRBD1 as a possible D gene (6 bases). The CDR3 loop reads CASSFTGNQPQHF. The CDR3 nucleotides are TGTGCCAGTAGTTTCACAGGGAATCAGCCCCAGCATTTT.